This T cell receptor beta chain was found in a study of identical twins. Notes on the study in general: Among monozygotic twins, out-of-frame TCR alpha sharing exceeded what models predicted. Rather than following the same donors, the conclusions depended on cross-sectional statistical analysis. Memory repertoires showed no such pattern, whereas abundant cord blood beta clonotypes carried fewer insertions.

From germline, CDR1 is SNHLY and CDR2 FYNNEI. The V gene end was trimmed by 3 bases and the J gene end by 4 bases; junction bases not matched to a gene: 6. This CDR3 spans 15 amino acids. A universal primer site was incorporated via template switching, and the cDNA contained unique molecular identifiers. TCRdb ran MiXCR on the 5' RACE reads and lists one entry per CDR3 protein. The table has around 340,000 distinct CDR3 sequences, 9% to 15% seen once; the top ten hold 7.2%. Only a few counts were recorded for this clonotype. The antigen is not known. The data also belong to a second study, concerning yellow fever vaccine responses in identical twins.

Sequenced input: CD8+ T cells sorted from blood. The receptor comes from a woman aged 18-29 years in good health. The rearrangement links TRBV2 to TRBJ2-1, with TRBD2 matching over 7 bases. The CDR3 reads CASSELYSGYNEQFF. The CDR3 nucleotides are TGTGCCAGCAGTGAGCTTTATAGCGGGTACAATGAGCAGTTCTTC.